This T cell receptor (beta chain) emerged from a study of blood T cell repertoires in COVID-19. Libraries were prepared by immunoSEQ multiplex PCR; TCRdb keeps only in-frame clonotypes and omits some of them. In the table there are roughly 100,000 clones, around 84% of which are singletons. CDR3 length: 13 amino acids. V shed 2 bases, J shed 2 bases, and the junction held 0 bases outside the gene matches. CDR1 MNHNY and CDR2 SVGAGI come from the germline V gene (reference sequence). Sequencing was done on a sample of peripheral blood. This clonotype was obtained from a woman aged 70-85 years with active or convalescent COVID-19. V usage is TRBV6-6 and J usage is TRBJ2-7; TRBD2 matches at 7 bases. CDR3 in amino acids: CASSYAGAYEQYF. The DNA of the CDR3 is TGTGCCAGCAGTTACGCGGGAGCCTACGAGCAGTACTTC.